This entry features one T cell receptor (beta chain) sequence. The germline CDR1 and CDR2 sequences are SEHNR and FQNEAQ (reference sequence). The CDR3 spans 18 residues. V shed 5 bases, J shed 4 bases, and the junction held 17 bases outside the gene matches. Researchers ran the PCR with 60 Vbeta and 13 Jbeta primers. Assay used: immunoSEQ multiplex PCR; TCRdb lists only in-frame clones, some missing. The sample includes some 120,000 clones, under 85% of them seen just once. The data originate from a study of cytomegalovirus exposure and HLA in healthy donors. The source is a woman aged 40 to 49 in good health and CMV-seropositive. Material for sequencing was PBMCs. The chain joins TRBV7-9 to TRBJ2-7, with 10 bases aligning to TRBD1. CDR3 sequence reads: CASSPRGWDRGDRYEQYF. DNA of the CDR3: TGTGCCAGCAGCCCCCGGGGATGGGACAGGGGTGACAGATACGAGCAGTACTTC.